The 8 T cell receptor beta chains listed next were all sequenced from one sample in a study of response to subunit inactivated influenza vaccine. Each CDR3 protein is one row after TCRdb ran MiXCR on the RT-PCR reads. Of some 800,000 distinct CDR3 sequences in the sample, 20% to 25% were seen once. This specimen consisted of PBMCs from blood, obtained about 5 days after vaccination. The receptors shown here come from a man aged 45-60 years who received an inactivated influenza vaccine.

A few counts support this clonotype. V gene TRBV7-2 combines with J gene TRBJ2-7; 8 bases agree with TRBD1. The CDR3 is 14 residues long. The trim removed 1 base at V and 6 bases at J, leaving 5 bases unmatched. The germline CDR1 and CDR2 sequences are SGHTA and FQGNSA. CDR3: CASSLEGRGLEQYF. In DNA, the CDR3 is TGTGCCAGCAGCTTAGAAGGCAGGGGGCTCGAGCAGTACTTC.

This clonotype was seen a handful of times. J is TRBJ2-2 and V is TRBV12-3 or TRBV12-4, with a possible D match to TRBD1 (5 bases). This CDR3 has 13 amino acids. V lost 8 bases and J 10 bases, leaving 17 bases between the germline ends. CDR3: CASGTLQGAELFF. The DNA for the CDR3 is TGTGCCAGCGGAACCCTCCAGGGCGCGGAGCTGTTTTTT.

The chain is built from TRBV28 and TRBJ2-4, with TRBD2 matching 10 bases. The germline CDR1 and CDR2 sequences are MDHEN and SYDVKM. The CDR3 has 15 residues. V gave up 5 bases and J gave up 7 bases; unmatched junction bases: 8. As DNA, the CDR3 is TGTGCCAGCAGTATAAGGACTAGCGGAGGGAACATTCAGTACTTC. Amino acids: CASSIRTSGGNIQYF.

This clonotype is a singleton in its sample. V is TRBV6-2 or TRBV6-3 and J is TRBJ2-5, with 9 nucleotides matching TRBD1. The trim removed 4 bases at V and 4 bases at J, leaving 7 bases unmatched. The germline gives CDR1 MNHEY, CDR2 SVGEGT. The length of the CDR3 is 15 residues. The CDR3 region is CASSSPGQGPETQYF. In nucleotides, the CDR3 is TGTGCCAGCAGTTCACCGGGACAGGGCCCAGAGACCCAGTACTTC.

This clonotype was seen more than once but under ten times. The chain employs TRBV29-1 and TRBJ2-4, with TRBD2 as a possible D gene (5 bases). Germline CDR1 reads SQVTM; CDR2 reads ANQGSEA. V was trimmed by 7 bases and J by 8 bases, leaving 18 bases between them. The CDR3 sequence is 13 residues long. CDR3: CSACIGDGYIQYF. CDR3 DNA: TGCAGCGCGTGCATCGGGGATGGATACATTCAGTACTTC.

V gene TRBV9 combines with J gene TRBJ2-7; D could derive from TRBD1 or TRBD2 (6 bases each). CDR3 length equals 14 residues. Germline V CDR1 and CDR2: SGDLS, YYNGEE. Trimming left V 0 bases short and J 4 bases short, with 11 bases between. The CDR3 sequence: CASSVEGGQYEQYF. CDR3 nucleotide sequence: TGTGCCAGCAGCGTAGAAGGGGGGCAGTACGAGCAGTACTTC. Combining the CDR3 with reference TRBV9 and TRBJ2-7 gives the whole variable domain DSGVTQTPKHLITATGQRVTLRCSPRSGDLSVYWYQQSLDQGLQFLIQYYNGEERAKGNILERFSAQQFPDLHSELNLSSLELGDSALYFCASSVEGGQYEQYFGPGTRLTVT.

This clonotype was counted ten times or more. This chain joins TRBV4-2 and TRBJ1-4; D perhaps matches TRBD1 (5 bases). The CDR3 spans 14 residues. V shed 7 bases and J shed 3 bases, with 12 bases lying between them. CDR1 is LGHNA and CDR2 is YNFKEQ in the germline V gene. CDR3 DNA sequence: TGTGCCAGCAACCAGGCAGGGTCTAATGAAAAACTGTTTTTT. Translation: CASNQAGSNEKLFF.

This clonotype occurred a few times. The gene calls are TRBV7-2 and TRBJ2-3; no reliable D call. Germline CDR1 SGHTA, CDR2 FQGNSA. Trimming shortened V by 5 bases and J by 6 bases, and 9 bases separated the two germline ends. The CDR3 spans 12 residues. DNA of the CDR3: TGTGCCAGCAGCCGCCGGATGGATACGCAGTATTTT. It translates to CASSRRMDTQYF.